Sequencing of this T cell receptor (beta chain) was carried out in a study of T cell repertoires in cytomegalovirus infection. TCRdb fed the reads into MiXCR, producing one record per CDR3 protein. The data contain over 45,000 distinct CDR3 sequences, around 23% of them singletons. Germline V CDR1 and CDR2: DFQATT, SNEGSKA (reference sequence). The CDR3 runs to 15 residues. V was clipped by 0 bases and J by 7 bases; unmatched bases: 9. Of note for this clonotype: Its antigen is currently unknown.

Findings and caveats of the study: HLA-C-restricted CMV-specific TCR beta clonotypes were dominant in the ex vivo response. Identification of carriers of CMV plus the relevant HLA was achieved through cumulative public TCR beta family frequency.

This clonotype was sampled from a human donor in good health (CMV status not recorded). Some clones in this sample may be carry-over from other donors' samples. V gene TRBV20-1 combines with J gene TRBJ2-3; 8 nucleotides agree with TRBD1. Sequenced here: CD8+ T cells from cultured PBMCs, sampled from culture after CMV antigen stimulation. The CDR3 DNA is TGCAGTGCTAGAGATAGAAACAGGGGGGATAATACGCAGTATTTT. This encodes CSARDRNRGDNTQYF.